The rows below give T cell receptor beta chains drawn from one sample of a study of post-analysis software for immune sequencing data. MiXCR, applied by TCRdb to the PCR reads, yields one record per CDR3 protein. The sample carries hundreds of thousands of distinct CDR3 sequences, about 40% recorded once. Sequenced input: blood. These receptors were collected from a girl aged 2-10 years with multiple sclerosis. The CDR3 runs from the conserved cysteine through the conserved F or W. Fields, in order: J gene, D gene, clone size, V gene, CDR3 protein, CDR3 DNA. A D gene is named only where the DNA matches it firmly. A row's size may be missing; if present it is once, few, many or a size class.

>TRBJ2-5|NA|NA|TRBV29-1
CSVSEGETQYF
TGCAGCGTTTCGGAAGGGGAGACCCAGTACTTC
>TRBJ1-1|NA|NA|TRBV7-3
CASSPRQDTEAFF
TGTGCCAGCAGCCCCAGACAGGACACTGAAGCTTTCTTT
>TRBJ1-3|NA|NA|TRBV5-1
CASALSSGNTIYF
TGCGCCAGCGCCTTGAGCTCTGGAAACACCATATATTTT
>TRBJ2-2|NA|NA|TRBV5-1
CASSRKGDSTGELFF
TGCGCCAGCAGCCGTAAGGGTGACAGCACCGGGGAGCTGTTTTTT
>TRBJ1-2|NA|NA|TRBV5-6
CASSSTDRSYGYTF
TGTGCCAGCAGCTCTACCGACAGGTCCTATGGCTACACCTTC
>TRBJ2-7|TRBD1|NA|TRBV5-1
CASSLGLRTGGLTYEQYF
TGCGCCAGCAGCTTGGGCCTCAGGACAGGGGGCCTGACCTACGAGCAGTACTTC
>TRBJ1-5|NA|NA|TRBV20-1
CSAGGRAGQPQHF
TGCAGTGCGGGGGGAAGGGCGGGCCAGCCCCAGCATTTT
>TRBJ2-1|TRBD1|few|TRBV20-1
CSARQGQAGNEQFF
TGCAGTGCTAGACAGGGACAGGCGGGTAATGAGCAGTTCTTC
>TRBJ2-1|TRBD1|few|TRBV6-5
CASTKGRQGARRNEQFF
TGTGCCAGCACAAAAGGGAGACAGGGGGCGAGACGGAATGAGCAGTTCTTC
>TRBJ2-1|NA|few|TRBV28
CASSLGGGIRDEQFF
TGTGCCAGCAGTTTGGGCGGGGGCATAAGAGATGAGCAGTTCTTC
>TRBJ2-3|TRBD2|few|TRBV5-1
CASSLELAGGIAGTQYF
TGCGCCAGCAGCTTGGAACTAGCGGGAGGAATTGCTGGTACGCAGTATTTT
>TRBJ2-1|NA|NA|TRBV29-1
CSSGLLPYNEQFF
TGCAGCAGTGGACTCCTCCCCTACAATGAGCAGTTCTTC
>TRBJ2-7|NA|NA|TRBV6-1
CASSTSLGEPGAYEQYF
TGTGCCAGCAGCACTAGCTTAGGAGAGCCTGGGGCCTACGAGCAGTACTTC
>TRBJ2-3|TRBD1|NA|TRBV29-1
CSVLPDRGADTQYF
TGCAGCGTCCTACCCGACAGGGGCGCAGATACGCAGTATTTT
>TRBJ2-1|NA|NA|TRBV25-1
CASSGPGNRRAWFF
TGTGCCAGCAGTGGTCCAGGGAATCGTAGAGCATGGTTCTTC
>TRBJ1-5|NA|NA|TRBV4-3
CASSPDEGQPQHF
TGCGCCAGCAGCCCCGACGAGGGTCAGCCCCAGCATTTT
>TRBJ2-7|TRBD2|NA|TRBV4-2
CASALLAGSYEQYF
TGTGCCAGCGCCCTACTAGCGGGTTCTTACGAGCAGTACTTC
>TRBJ2-6|NA|NA|TRBV7-3
CASSPGSSGANVLTF
TGTGCCAGCAGCCCTGGGAGCTCTGGGGCCAACGTCCTGACTTTC
>TRBJ1-2|NA|NA|TRBV27
CASSPGRGGYGHTF
TGTGCCAGCAGTCCTGGCAGGGGCGGCTATGGCCACACCTTC
>TRBJ1-2|TRBD1|NA|TRBV7-2
CASSLRTGPNYGYTF
TGTGCCAGCAGCCTCCGGACAGGGCCTAACTATGGCTACACCTTC
>TRBJ2-5|NA|NA|TRBV7-7
CASSLSLGWETQYF
TGTGCCAGCAGCTTATCGCTGGGGTGGGAGACCCAGTACTTC
>TRBJ1-1|TRBD1|NA|TRBV11-2
CASSLRTGTVTEAFF
TGTGCCAGCAGCCTAAGGACAGGGACAGTCACTGAAGCTTTCTTT
>TRBJ2-5|NA|NA|TRBV29-1
CSVDRSRQETQYF
TGCAGCGTTGACAGAAGTCGCCAAGAGACCCAGTACTTC
>TRBJ1-1|NA|few|TRBV29-1
CSVVGSGRTEAFF
TGCAGCGTTGTAGGGTCCGGGAGGACTGAAGCTTTCTTT
>TRBJ1-2|NA|NA|TRBV4-2
CASSQESEDTIYGYTF
TGTGCCAGCAGCCAAGAGTCAGAGGACACAATCTATGGCTACACCTTC
>TRBJ2-1|TRBD2|NA|TRBV27
CASTRTTSGYNEQFF
TGTGCCAGCACCCGTACGACTAGCGGCTACAATGAGCAGTTCTTC
>TRBJ2-3|NA|NA|TRBV5-8
CAGSLGESWTDTQYF
TGTGCCGGCAGCTTGGGGGAGAGCTGGACAGATACGCAGTATTTT
>TRBJ2-1|NA|few|TRBV10-3
CAISEPGNEQFF
TGTGCCATCAGTGAGCCCGGGAATGAGCAGTTCTTC
>TRBJ1-1|NA|NA|TRBV29-1
CSGKGLRNTEAFF
TGCAGCGGAAAGGGACTCCGTAACACTGAAGCTTTCTTT
>TRBJ2-5|NA|few|TRBV9
CASSVGPPQETQYF
TGTGCCAGCAGCGTAGGCCCCCCCCAGGAGACCCAGTACTTC
>TRBJ2-5|NA|NA|TRBV20-1
CSFQGTQEETQYF
TGCAGTTTCCAGGGGACCCAGGAAGAGACCCAGTACTTC
>TRBJ1-4|NA|once|TRBV12-3/TRBV12-4
CASSLHVGEKLFF
TGTGCCAGCAGTTTACACGTCGGCGAAAAACTGTTTTTT
>TRBJ2-3|TRBD2|NA|TRBV19
CATLAGDADTQYF
TGTGCCACCTTAGCGGGAGACGCAGATACGCAGTATTTT
>TRBJ2-3|TRBD2|few|TRBV7-2
CASSRTSSRTDTQYF
TGTGCCAGCAGCCGGACTAGCTCCCGGACGGATACGCAGTATTTT
>TRBJ2-4|NA|NA|TRBV20-1
CSAPDRLAKNIQYF
TGCAGTGCACCGGACCGATTAGCCAAAAACATTCAGTACTTC